This T cell receptor (beta chain) was recorded in a study of radiotherapy plus CTLA-4 blockade in lung cancer. Using immunoSEQ multiplex PCR, the repertoire was profiled, and TCRdb retains in-frame clones only, with some absent. The sample carries 40,000 to 60,000 clones, 75% to 90% recorded once. The CDR3 length is 12 residues. The V end was cut by 4 bases, the J end by 2 bases, with 2 bases between. Germline V gene data show CDR1 as SEHNR and CDR2 as FQNEAQ (reference sequence). The rearrangement links TRBV7-9 to TRBJ2-2; D is ambiguous. The material sequenced was peripheral blood, taken from a patient treated with radiotherapy plus ipilimumab. This sequence originates from a human donor with non-small cell lung cancer who had stable disease on radiotherapy plus ipilimumab. The CDR3 DNA reads TGTGCCAGCAGCTCTAACACCGGGGAGCTGTTTTTT. Its translation: CASSSNTGELFF.